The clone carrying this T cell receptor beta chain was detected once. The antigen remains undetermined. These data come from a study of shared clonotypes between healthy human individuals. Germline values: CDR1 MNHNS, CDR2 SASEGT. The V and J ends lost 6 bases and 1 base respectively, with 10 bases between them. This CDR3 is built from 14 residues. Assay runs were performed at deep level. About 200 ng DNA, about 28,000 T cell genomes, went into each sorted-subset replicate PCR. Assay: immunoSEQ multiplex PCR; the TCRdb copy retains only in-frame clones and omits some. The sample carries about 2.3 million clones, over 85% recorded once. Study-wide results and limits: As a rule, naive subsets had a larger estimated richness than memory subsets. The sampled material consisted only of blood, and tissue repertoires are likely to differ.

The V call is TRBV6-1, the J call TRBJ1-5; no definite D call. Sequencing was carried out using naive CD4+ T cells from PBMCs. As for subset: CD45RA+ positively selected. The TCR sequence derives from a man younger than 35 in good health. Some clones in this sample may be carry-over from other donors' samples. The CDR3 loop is CASSALGSNQPQHF. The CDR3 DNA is TGTGCCAGCAGCGCACTAGGGAGCAATCAGCCCCAGCATTTT.